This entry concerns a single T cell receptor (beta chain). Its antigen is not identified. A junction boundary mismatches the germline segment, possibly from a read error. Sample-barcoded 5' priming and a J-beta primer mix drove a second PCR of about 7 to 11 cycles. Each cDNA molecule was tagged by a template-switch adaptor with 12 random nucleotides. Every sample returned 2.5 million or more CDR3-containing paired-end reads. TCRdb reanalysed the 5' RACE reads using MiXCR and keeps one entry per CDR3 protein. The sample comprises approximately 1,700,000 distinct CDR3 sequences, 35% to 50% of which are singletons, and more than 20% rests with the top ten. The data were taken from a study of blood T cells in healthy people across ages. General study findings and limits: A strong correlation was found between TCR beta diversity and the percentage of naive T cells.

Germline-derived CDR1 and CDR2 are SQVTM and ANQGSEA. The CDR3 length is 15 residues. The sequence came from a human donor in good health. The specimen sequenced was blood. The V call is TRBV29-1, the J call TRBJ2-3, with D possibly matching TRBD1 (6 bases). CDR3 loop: CSVNREGWGSDTEYF. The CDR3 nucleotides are TGCAGCGTCAACAGGGAAGGTTGGGGATCAGATACGGAGTATTTT.